Listed below are T cell receptor beta chains from one sample, sequenced in a study of patients and donors after allogeneic stem cell transplantation. TCRdb redid the calling of the RT-PCR reads with MiXCR, one entry per CDR3 protein. The sample carries approximately 160,000 distinct CDR3 sequences, approximately 28% recorded once. The sequenced sample was blood, either unsorted or a sorted T cell fraction (not recorded which). Every receptor here comes from a human donor who was either an allogeneic HSCT recipient or a stem cell or donor lymphocyte infusion donor (not recorded which). It is not recorded whose cells these are; they may come from a transplant donor. The conserved cysteine and the conserved F or W are not part of the CDR3 here. The order of the fields is CDR3 length, J gene, V gene, CDR3 protein.

10 TRBJ1-2 TRBV30 AWSIYNYGYT
13 TRBJ2-7 TRBV9 ASSVDVGFVYEQY
13 TRBJ2-2 TRBV7-2 ASSLGSGVTGELF
11 TRBJ1-1 TRBV28 ASRQQANTEAF
12 TRBJ1-4 TRBV12-3/TRBV12-4 ASSPRTGEEKLF
11 TRBJ2-4 TRBV5-1 ASSLGGKNIQY
14 TRBJ2-1 TRBV9 ASSVGVGGYYNEQF
12 TRBJ1-2 TRBV5-1 ASSLSTANYGYT
11 TRBJ2-7 TRBV20-1 SASPGGAREQY
11 TRBJ2-1 TRBV29-1 SVAPSSYNEQF
11 TRBJ2-7 TRBV7-9 ASSLPSYYEQY
13 TRBJ2-2 TRBV29-1 SVEKRAANTGELF
13 TRBJ1-1 TRBV12-3/TRBV12-4 ASRRAYRDRTEAF
15 TRBJ2-1 TRBV6-4 ASKREVRRQGAGEQF
11 TRBJ2-7 TRBV20-1 SARAFSSYEQY
14 TRBJ2-1 TRBV15 ATNRDPTGFYNEQF
12 TRBJ1-4 TRBV7-9 ASSFRGTNEKLF
11 TRBJ2-3 TRBV7-2 ASSLASPRTQY
9 TRBJ2-1 TRBV20-1 SAPWAYEQF
14 TRBJ2-1 TRBV5-1 ASSLAPGGPGNEQF
11 TRBJ2-1 TRBV5-1 ASSLGYYNEQF
14 TRBJ2-7 TRBV24-1 ATSDLPPGRSYEQY
15 TRBJ2-3 TRBV4-3 ASSQDVTSGFTDTQY
11 TRBJ2-1 TRBV15 ATSLLEGVGKF
12 TRBJ1-1 TRBV12-3/TRBV12-4 ASSWGGPNTEAF
12 TRBJ1-2 TRBV20-1 SATTTGGLYGYT
12 TRBJ2-3 TRBV7-2 ASSSQGVADTQY
13 TRBJ1-1 TRBV27 ASSLWTGSNTEAF
8 TRBJ2-6 TRBV20-1 SACQDVLT
15 TRBJ2-2 TRBV4-2 ASRPFSASANTGELF
13 TRBJ2-3 TRBV6-5 ASSYSGRPLDTQY
10 TRBJ2-1 TRBV20-1 SSPETSYEQF
16 TRBJ1-3 TRBV13 ASTPAGGSTTSGNTIY
13 TRBJ2-7 TRBV7-6 ASSLAREALDEQY
13 TRBJ2-2 TRBV6-2/TRBV6-3 ASSYQGANTGELF
15 TRBJ1-6 TRBV6-5 ASSYSTGGHYNSPLH
11 TRBJ1-1 TRBV10-3 AISGTENTEAF
10 TRBJ1-6 TRBV10-3 AISGTDSPLH
11 TRBJ1-2 TRBV7-8 ASTDIPPYGYT
14 TRBJ2-1 TRBV9 ASSPHLAGAYNEQF
12 TRBJ2-1 TRBV5-1 ASSLGAERGEQF
15 TRBJ2-3 TRBV24-1 ATSDKVVRLETDTQY
8 TRBJ2-7 TRBV9 ASSGSVQY
13 TRBJ1-1 TRBV7-9 ASSLLRGPNTEAF
12 TRBJ2-1 TRBV7-9 ASSLAGEGNEQF
16 TRBJ2-1 TRBV20-1 SARAFVPERDSYNEQF
14 TRBJ2-1 TRBV24-1 ATSDAGTGSYNEQF
12 TRBJ2-5 TRBV28 ASRPGTGRGTQY
12 TRBJ2-7 TRBV7-9 ASSAFDGPNEQY
11 TRBJ1-5 TRBV20-1 SARGQGHQPQH
11 TRBJ2-1 TRBV5-1 ASSLFGANEQF
11 TRBJ2-3 TRBV10-3 AISGANTDTQY
11 TRBJ2-3 TRBV12-3/TRBV12-4 ASSFWGADTQY